This entry describes one T cell receptor beta chain. The target antigen is unknown. These data belong to a study of chemoradiotherapy in HPV16-positive cancers. Study-wide points: Better recurrence-free survival went with HPV-responsive T-cell expansion in HPV16-positive patients.

Some clones are missing from TCRdb's copy, which holds only in-frame ones; the method was immunoSEQ multiplex PCR. The data contain 1,000 to 1,400 clones, 82% of them singletons. The TCR was taken from a human donor with HPV-associated anogenital cancer. Sequencing used tumor tissue, obtained from a patient who underwent chemoradiotherapy.

DNA for the CDR3: TGTGCCAGCAGCTACAAGGCGGGAGCATCCGGGGAGCTGTTTTTT. Translated, it gives CASSYKAGASGELFF. V gene TRBV7-9 combines with J gene TRBJ2-2; 7 bases line up with TRBD2. Trimming at V came to 4 bases and at J to 6 bases, leaving 8 bases not matched to a gene. The germline CDR1 and CDR2 sequences are SEHNR and FQNEAQ (reference sequence). The CDR3 is made up of 15 amino acids.